This T cell receptor (beta chain) derives from a study of T cells in Graves' hyperthyroidism and ophthalmopathy. About the research overall: Blood from the periphery was taken at initial diagnosis, before any treatment.

Regarding the study as a whole: Ophthalmopathy was model-predicted a median about 6.7 months pre-onset.

The CDR3 sequence is 12 residues long. V lost 6 bases, J lost 6 bases, and 14 bases lay in between. Germline V CDR1 and CDR2: DFQATT, SNEGSKA (reference sequence). Diagnostic assessment was based on clinical symptoms, serum thyroxine and TRAb, thyroid ultrasound and orbital computed tomography. This clonotype was seen repeatedly, ten times or more. The antigen is not known. It was RNA transcripts that yielded the amplified TCR beta CDR3 regions. First-round RT-PCR of the TCR CDR3 relied on the HTBI primer set. Using its own MiXCR run on the multiplex PCR reads, TCRdb lists one record per CDR3 protein. The table includes over 700,000 distinct CDR3 sequences, 18% detected once.

V and J are TRBV20-1 and TRBJ1-2; D is perhaps TRBD1 (6 bases). Sequences were obtained from blood. The sequence derives from a woman between 45 and 60 years old with Graves' hyperthyroidism that later progressed to Graves' ophthalmopathy. CDR3 DNA: TGCAGTGCAGGGGGAGGCGTCAATGGCTACACCTTC. Translating gives CSAGGGVNGYTF.